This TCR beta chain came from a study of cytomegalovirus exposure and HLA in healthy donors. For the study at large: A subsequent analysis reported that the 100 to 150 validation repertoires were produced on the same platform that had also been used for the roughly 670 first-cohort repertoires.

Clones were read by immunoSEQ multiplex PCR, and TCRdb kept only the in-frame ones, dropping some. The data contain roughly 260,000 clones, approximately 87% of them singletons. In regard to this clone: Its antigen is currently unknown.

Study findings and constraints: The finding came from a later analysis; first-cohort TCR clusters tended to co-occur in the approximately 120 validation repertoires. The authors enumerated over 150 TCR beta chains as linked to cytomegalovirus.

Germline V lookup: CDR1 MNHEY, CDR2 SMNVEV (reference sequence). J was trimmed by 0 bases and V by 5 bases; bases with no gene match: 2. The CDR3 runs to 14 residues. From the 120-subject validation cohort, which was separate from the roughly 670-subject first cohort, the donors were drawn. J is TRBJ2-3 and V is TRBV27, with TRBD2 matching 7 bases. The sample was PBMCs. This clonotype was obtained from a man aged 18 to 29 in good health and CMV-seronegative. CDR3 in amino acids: CASSPGGSTDTQYF. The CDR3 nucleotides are TGTGCCAGCAGTCCGGGGGGTAGCACAGATACGCAGTATTTT.